The clone carrying this T cell receptor (beta chain) has a handful of counts. CDR3 length: 14 residues. Germline V gene data show CDR1 as LGHDT and CDR2 as YNNKEL (reference sequence). Trimming removed 1 base at V and 7 bases at J, with 14 bases between. The sample is drawn from a study of response to subunit inactivated influenza vaccine. TCRdb re-called the RT-PCR reads with MiXCR, one entry per CDR3 protein. The table lists about 150,000 distinct CDR3 sequences, around a tenth of them singletons, with around 33% in the top ten. This clonotype was sampled from a man aged 45-69 years who received an inactivated influenza vaccine. The material was CD8+ T cells sorted from PBMCs, obtained around 25 months after vaccination. The chain has TRBV3-1 and TRBJ2-7, with D perhaps matching TRBD2 (5 bases). Here the CDR3 reads CASSQGLAGIEQYF. The CDR3 DNA reads as TGTGCCAGCAGCCAAGGTCTGGCGGGTATTGAGCAGTACTTC.